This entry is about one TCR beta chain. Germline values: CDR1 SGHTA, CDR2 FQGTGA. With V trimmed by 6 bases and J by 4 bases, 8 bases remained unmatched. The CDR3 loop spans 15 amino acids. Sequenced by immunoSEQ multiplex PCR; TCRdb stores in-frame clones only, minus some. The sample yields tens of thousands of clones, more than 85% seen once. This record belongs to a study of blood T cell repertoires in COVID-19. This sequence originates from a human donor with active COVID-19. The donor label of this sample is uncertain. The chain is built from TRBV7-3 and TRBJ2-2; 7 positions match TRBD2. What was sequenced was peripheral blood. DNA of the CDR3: TGTGCCAGCAGAGGGAGTACGGGAGGCACCGGGGAGCTGTTTTTT. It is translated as CASRGSTGGTGELFF.